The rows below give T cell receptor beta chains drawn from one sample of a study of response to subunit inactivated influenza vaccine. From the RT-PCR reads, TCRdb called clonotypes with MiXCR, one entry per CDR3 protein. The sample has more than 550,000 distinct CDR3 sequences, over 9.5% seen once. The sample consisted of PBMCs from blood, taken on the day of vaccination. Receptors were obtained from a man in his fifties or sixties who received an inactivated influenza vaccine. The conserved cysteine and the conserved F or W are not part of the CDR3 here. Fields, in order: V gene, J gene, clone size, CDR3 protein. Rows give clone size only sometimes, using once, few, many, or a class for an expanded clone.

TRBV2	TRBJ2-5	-	ASSEFLKETQY
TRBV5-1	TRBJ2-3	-	ASSFGRGHRTDTLY
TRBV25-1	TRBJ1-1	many	ASRPDRGNTEAF
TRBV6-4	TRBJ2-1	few	ASSDEGNEQF
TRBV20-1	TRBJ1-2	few	SAREGTGGYGYT
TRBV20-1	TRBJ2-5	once	SARTGGESQY
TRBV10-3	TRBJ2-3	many	AIRLAASTDTQY
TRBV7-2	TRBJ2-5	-	ASSRETTYQETQY
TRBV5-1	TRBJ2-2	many	ASSLDGASGELF
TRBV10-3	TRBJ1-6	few	AISGGVGVNSPLH
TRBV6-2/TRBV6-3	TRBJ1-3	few	ASSLDEGGLHSGNTIY
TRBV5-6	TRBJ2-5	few	ASSSLSQETQY
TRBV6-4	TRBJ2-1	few	ASRRASTGQGQNEQF
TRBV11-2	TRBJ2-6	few	ASSLRFPDPLGANVLT
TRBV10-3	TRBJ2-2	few	AISEAQTGELF
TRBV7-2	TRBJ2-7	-	ASSLARILTYEQY
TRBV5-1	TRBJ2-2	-	ASRTGTSSGELF
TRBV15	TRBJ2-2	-	ATSREALENTGELF
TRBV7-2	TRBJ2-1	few	ASSFPSGGIGEQF
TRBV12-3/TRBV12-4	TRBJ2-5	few	ASKPLEGFDETQY
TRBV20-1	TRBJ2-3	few	SARDLAGASDTQY
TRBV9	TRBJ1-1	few	ASSVAGFTEAF
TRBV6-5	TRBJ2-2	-	ASSYYTGGTGELF
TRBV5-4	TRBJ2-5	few	ASSSGAIYETQY
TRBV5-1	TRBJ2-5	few	ASSPTSGKQETQY
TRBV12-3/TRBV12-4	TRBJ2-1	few	ASSLTSQQF
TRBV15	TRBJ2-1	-	ATSGGTGGYEQF
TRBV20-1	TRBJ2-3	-	SAPAGPAGGPDTQY
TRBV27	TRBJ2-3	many	ASSNLAGRSTDTQY
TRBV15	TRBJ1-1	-	ATSRDYAGAEAF
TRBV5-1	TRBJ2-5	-	ASSLVYGGKQETQY
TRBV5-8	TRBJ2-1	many	ASSLTSGSSNEQF
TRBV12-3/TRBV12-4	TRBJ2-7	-	ASGLPGGLAGAWEQY
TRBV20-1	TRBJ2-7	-	SAKDRDGYEQY
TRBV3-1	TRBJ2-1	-	ASSQGPPGGLYNEQF
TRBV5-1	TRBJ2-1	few	ASSLEPGARNNEQF
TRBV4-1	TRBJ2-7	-	ASGQATRSPYEQY
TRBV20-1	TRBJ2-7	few	SARATSSYEQY
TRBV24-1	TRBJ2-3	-	ATSDLRQGTQY
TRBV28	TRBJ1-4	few	ASSFRGGLSEKLF
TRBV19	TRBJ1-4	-	ASSTWTPTEKLF
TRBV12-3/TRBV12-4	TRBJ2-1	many	ASSGAGSLPGGGNEQF
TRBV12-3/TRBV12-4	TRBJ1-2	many	ASSQQTGSFGYT
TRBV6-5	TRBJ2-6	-	ASSYSGAGANVLT
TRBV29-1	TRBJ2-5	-	SVARDQRETQY
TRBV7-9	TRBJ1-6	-	ASSSPGHRGSLH